This entry lists 4 T cell receptor beta chains sequenced from one sample in a study of T cell responses to AZD1222 COVID-19 vaccine. Sequenced by immunoSEQ multiplex PCR; TCRdb stores in-frame clones only, minus some. This table holds around 180,000 clones, around 93% found once. The specimen comprised peripheral blood, sampled on day 0 of AZD1222 vaccination. The origin of the receptors is an adult in good health.

The rearrangement joins TRBV29-1 to TRBJ1-2, with TRBD1 matching over 7 bases. From germline, CDR1 is SQVTM and CDR2 ANQGSEA. CDR3 length equals 15 residues. The V and J ends lost 4 bases and 8 bases, in that order; junction bases with no gene match: 16. The CDR3 nucleotides are TGCAGCGTTGGTAACCGGGACAGAGAACGTGGGGGCTACACCTTC. Its translation is CSVGNRDRERGGYTF.

The chain joins TRBV3-1 (or the pseudogene TRBV3-2) to TRBJ1-5; perhaps TRBD1 as D (5 bases). The CDR3 loop spans 12 amino acids. The germline CDR1 and CDR2 sequences are LGHDT and YNNKEL (reference sequence). The ends were cut back, 11 bases at V and 5 bases at J, with 13 bases in the middle. Here the CDR3 DNA reads TGTGCCGCCGGGACGGTAGATCAGCCCCAGCATTTT. Protein: CAAGTVDQPQHF.

V is TRBV2 and J is TRBJ1-5, with 7 bases lining up with TRBD1. CDR1 SNHLY and CDR2 FYNNEI come from the germline V gene. With V trimmed by 3 bases and J by 6 bases, 8 bases remained unmatched. CDR3 size: 15 residues. CDR3 residues: CASSETRSGGQPQHF. The CDR3, as DNA: TGTGCCAGCAGTGAGACAAGATCAGGGGGTCAGCCCCAGCATTTT.

The chain couples TRBV7-6 to TRBJ2-1; 7 bases fit TRBD2. Looked up from germline, CDR1 is SGHVS and CDR2 is FNYEAQ. J was trimmed by 4 bases and V by 5 bases; bases with no gene match: 11. The CDR3 length is 16 residues. The chain's CDR3 is CASSLEAGAFYNEQFF. For the CDR3, the DNA is TGTGCCAGCAGCCTAGAGGCGGGAGCCTTTTACAATGAGCAGTTCTTC.